The rows below give T cell receptor beta chains drawn from one sample of a study of T cell responses to AZD1222 COVID-19 vaccine. TCRdb's table, derived via immunoSEQ multiplex PCR, lists solely in-frame clones and lacks some. In all, the sample yields 150,000 or so clones. Specimen: peripheral blood. The receptors were gathered from an adult in good health. Both conserved end residues are part of each CDR3. A D gene is named only where the DNA matches it firmly.

j_gene: TRBJ2-4; d_gene: TRBD1; v_gene: TRBV7-9; CDR3aa: CASSFGTGADIQYF
j_gene: TRBJ2-3; d_gene: TRBD2; v_gene: TRBV6-5; CDR3aa: CASSRPSGGADTQYF
j_gene: TRBJ1-3; d_gene: NA; v_gene: TRBV6-5; CDR3aa: CAVSSGYSGNTIYF
j_gene: TRBJ2-3; d_gene: NA; v_gene: TRBV7-9; CDR3aa: CASSPTPGLGTDTQYF
j_gene: TRBJ1-4; d_gene: NA; v_gene: TRBV14; CDR3aa: CASSQGWGTNEKLFF
j_gene: TRBJ2-5; d_gene: TRBD1; v_gene: TRBV18; CDR3aa: CASSPRDRGKETQYF
j_gene: TRBJ2-5; d_gene: TRBD2; v_gene: TRBV3-1/TRBV3-2; CDR3aa: CASSQDFLGTSGGATGETQYF
j_gene: TRBJ2-1; d_gene: NA; v_gene: TRBV24-1; CDR3aa: CATSDNKPGHSYNEQFF
j_gene: TRBJ1-2; d_gene: TRBD1; v_gene: TRBV30; CDR3aa: CAWKGQNSRGERRLYGYTF
j_gene: TRBJ2-1; d_gene: NA; v_gene: TRBV19; CDR3aa: CASGRGMGEQFF
j_gene: TRBJ1-1; d_gene: NA; v_gene: TRBV6-5; CDR3aa: CASSSGRYEAFF
j_gene: TRBJ1-5; d_gene: TRBD1; v_gene: TRBV10-3; CDR3aa: CAISESRQGEDQPQHF
j_gene: TRBJ2-5; d_gene: TRBD1; v_gene: TRBV7-8; CDR3aa: CASSLRGTAQETQYF
j_gene: TRBJ2-3; d_gene: NA; v_gene: TRBV18; CDR3aa: CASSPGGDTQYF
j_gene: TRBJ2-5; d_gene: NA; v_gene: TRBV2; CDR3aa: CASSEYAFQETQYF
j_gene: TRBJ2-3; d_gene: NA; v_gene: TRBV19; CDR3aa: CASSIGSRGADTQYF
j_gene: TRBJ1-1; d_gene: NA; v_gene: TRBV4-3; CDR3aa: CASSPRVGAKNTEAFF
j_gene: TRBJ1-4; d_gene: NA; v_gene: TRBV18; CDR3aa: CASSPGQPATNEKLFF